This T cell receptor beta chain was recovered during a study of shared clonotypes between healthy human individuals. Cells designated naive CD8 were CD45RO-negative and were positively selected for CCR7, with terminally differentiated effector memory CD45RA+ cells excluded. In the case of this clone: A much larger clone lies a single base off, so this may be a read error.

This CDR3 has 13 amino acids. CDR1 is SGHNT and CDR2 is YYREEE in the germline V gene (reference sequence). Sequencing was performed with immunoSEQ multiplex PCR; in TCRdb, only in-frame clones are kept and a portion is missing. The sample comprises millions of clones, 85% to 95% of which are singletons, and about 1.1% rests with the top ten. This chain joins TRBV5-4 and TRBJ2-5; D unresolved. Matching the DNA end better, TRBJ2-7 makes the J call doubtful. This receptor was obtained from a man between 18 and 29 years old in good health. The sequenced sample was naive CD8+ T cells sorted from blood. The CDR3 sequence is CASSFGSSYEQYF. The CDR3 DNA reads as TGTGCCAGCAGCTTTGGCAGCTCCTACGAGCAGTACTTC.